The rows below give T cell receptor beta chains drawn from one sample of a study of blood T cell repertoires in COVID-19. Method: immunoSEQ multiplex PCR; TCRdb's copy keeps in-frame clones and lacks some. This sample has around 450,000 clones; 70% to 90% occur once, and the top ten carry roughly 1.8%. The material sequenced was PBMCs or T cells enriched from blood (not recorded which). The receptors shown here come from a woman aged 18 to 35 with acute COVID-19. The CDR3 runs from the conserved cysteine through the conserved F or W. Fields, in order: CDR3 length, J gene, clone size, D gene, V gene, CDR3 protein, CDR3 DNA. A D gene is named only where the DNA matches it firmly. Some rows mark clone size as missing; the rest say once, few, many or name a class of expanded clone.

14	TRBJ1-5	.	.	TRBV28	CASSLFTGNQPQHF	TGTGCCAGCAGTTTATTTACGGGTAATCAGCCCCAGCATTTT
13	TRBJ2-5	.	.	TRBV19	CASSSVYQETQYF	TGTGCCAGTAGTTCTGTGTACCAAGAGACCCAGTACTTC
13	TRBJ1-5	.	TRBD1	TRBV20-1	CSASDRVNQPQHF	TGCAGTGCTAGTGACAGGGTGAATCAGCCCCAGCATTTT
14	TRBJ1-2	.	.	TRBV27	CASRQLNPNYGYTF	TGTGCCAGCAGACAGCTGAATCCTAACTATGGCTACACCTTC
12	TRBJ2-1	.	.	TRBV7-2	CASSPIHEEQFF	TGTGCCAGCAGCCCCATACACGAAGAGCAGTTCTTC
15	TRBJ1-4	.	.	TRBV27	CASSLNGATNEKLFF	TGTGCCAGCAGTTTAAACGGTGCGACTAATGAAAAACTGTTTTTT
14	TRBJ2-7	.	.	TRBV3-1/TRBV3-2	CASSPGYSSYEQYF	TGTGCCAGCAGCCCAGGCTATAGCTCCTACGAGCAGTACTTC
15	TRBJ2-7	.	TRBD1	TRBV5-4	CASSLNHRGPHEQYF	TGTGCCAGCAGCTTAAATCACAGGGGTCCCCACGAGCAGTACTTC
18	TRBJ2-7	.	.	TRBV21-1	CASSEGGGEVDAGYEQYF	TGTGCCAGCAGCGAAGGGGGCGGGGAGGTCGATGCGGGCTACGAGCAGTACTTC
14	TRBJ1-1	.	TRBD1	TRBV19	CASSYRGMNTEAFF	TGTGCCAGTAGTTACAGGGGAATGAACACTGAAGCTTTCTTT
11	TRBJ2-7	.	.	TRBV2	CASRSGDRSGF	TGTGCCAGCAGGAGCGGGGACAGGTCAGGGTTC
14	TRBJ2-7	.	TRBD2	TRBV10-3	CAISGLAVAYEQYF	TGTGCCATCAGCGGACTAGCGGTAGCCTACGAGCAGTACTTC
14	TRBJ2-7	.	.	TRBV29-1	CSVENPDRNYEQYF	TGCAGCGTTGAAAACCCCGACAGAAACTACGAGCAGTACTTC
14	TRBJ2-5	.	.	TRBV5-1	CASSLVVSGETQYF	TGCGCCAGCAGCTTGGTGGTCTCCGGGGAGACCCAGTACTTC
15	TRBJ1-3	few	.	TRBV6-5	CASSYSAGVENTIYF	TGTGCCAGCAGTTACTCGGCCGGGGTGGAAAACACCATATATTTT
17	TRBJ1-5	once	.	TRBV3-1/TRBV3-2	CASSQDLLSKGNQPQHF	TGTGCCAGCAGCCAAGATCTGTTGAGCAAAGGCAATCAGCCCCAGCATTTT
13	TRBJ2-5	.	TRBD1	TRBV5-5	CASSGTVQETQYF	TGTGCCAGCAGCGGGACAGTCCAAGAGACCCAGTACTTC
18	TRBJ2-1	.	.	TRBV7-9	CASSLLSLRASSYNEQFF	TGTGCCAGCAGCTTACTTTCCCTGCGGGCAAGCTCCTACAATGAGCAGTTCTTC